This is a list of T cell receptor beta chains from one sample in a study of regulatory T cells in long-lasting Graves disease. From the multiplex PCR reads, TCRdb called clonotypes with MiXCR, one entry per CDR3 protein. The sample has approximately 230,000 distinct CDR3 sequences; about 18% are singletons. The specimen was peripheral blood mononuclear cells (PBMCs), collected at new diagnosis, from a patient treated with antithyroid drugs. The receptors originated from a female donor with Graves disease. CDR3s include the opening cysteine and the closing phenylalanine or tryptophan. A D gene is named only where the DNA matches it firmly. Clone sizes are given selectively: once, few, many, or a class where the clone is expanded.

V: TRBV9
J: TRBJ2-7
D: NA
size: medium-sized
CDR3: CASSVLAGEQYF
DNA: TGTGCCAGCAGCGTCTTAGCTGGCGAGCAGTACTTC

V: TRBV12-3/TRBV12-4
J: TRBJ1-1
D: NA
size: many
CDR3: CASSLSPTGNTEAFF
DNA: TGTGCCAGCAGTTTATCCCCGACAGGTAACACTGAAGCTTTCTTT

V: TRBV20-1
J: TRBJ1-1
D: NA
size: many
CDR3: CSARDPVRSTEAFF
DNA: TGCAGTGCTAGAGATCCCGTCAGGAGCACTGAAGCTTTCTTT

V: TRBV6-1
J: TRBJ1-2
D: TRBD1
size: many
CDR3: CASSEAGGQGAFGYTF
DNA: TGTGCCAGCAGTGAAGCCGGGGGACAGGGGGCTTTCGGCTACACCTTC

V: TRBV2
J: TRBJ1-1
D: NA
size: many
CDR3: CASSDSVAREAFF
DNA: TGTGCCAGCAGTGACTCGGTGGCCCGTGAAGCTTTCTTT

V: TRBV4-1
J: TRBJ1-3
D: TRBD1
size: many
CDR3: CASSQHRTGSSGNTIYF
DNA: TGCGCCAGCAGCCAGCATCGGACAGGGAGCTCTGGAAACACCATATATTTT

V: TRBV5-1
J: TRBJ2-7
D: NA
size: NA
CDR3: CASSSPSSGMSSYEQYF
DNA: TGCGCCAGCAGCTCCCCCAGTTCGGGGATGAGCTCCTACGAGCAGTACTTC

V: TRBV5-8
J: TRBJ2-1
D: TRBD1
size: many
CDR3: CASSLWTGTEQFF
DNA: TGTGCCAGCAGCTTGTGGACAGGGACTGAGCAGTTCTTC

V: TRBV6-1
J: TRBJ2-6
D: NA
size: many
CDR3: CASRATGPGANVLTF
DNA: TGTGCCAGCAGAGCTACAGGGCCTGGGGCCAACGTCCTGACTTTC

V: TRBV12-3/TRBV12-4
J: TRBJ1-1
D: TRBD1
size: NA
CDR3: CASSFFQGDTEAFF
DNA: TGTGCCAGCAGTTTTTTTCAGGGGGACACTGAAGCTTTCTTT

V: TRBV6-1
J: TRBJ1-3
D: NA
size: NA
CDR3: CASSRTDNSGNTIYF
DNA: TGTGCCAGCAGTCGAACGGACAACTCTGGAAACACCATATATTTT

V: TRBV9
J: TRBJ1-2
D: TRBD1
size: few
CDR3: CASSDPGQGTGYTF
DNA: TGTGCCAGCAGCGACCCGGGACAGGGGACTGGCTACACCTTC

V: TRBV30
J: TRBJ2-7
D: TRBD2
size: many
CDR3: CAWSSPGLALYEQYF
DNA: TGTGCCTGGAGTTCACCGGGACTAGCGCTTTACGAGCAGTACTTC

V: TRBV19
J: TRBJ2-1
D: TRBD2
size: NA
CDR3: CASSTRIAGVENEQFF
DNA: TGTGCCAGTAGTACCCGAATAGCGGGAGTAGAAAATGAGCAGTTCTTC

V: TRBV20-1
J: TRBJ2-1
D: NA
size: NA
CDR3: CSASSLGLGANNEQFF
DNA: TGCAGTGCTAGTAGTCTGGGATTGGGGGCCAACAATGAGCAGTTCTTC

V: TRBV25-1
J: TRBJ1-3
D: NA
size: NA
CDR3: CASSELFSGNTIYF
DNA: TGTGCCAGCAGTGAATTGTTCTCTGGAAACACCATATATTTT

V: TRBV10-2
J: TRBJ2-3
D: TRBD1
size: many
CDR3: CASRDRGYTDTQYF
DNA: TGCGCCAGCAGAGACAGGGGGTACACAGATACGCAGTATTTT

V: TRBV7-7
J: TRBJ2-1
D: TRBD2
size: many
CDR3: CASRSGGLAGYNEQFF
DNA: TGTGCTAGCAGATCGGGGGGCCTAGCGGGTTACAATGAGCAGTTCTTC

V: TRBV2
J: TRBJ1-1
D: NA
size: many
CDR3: CASTMTANTEAFF
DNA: TGTGCCAGCACGATGACAGCGAACACTGAAGCTTTCTTT

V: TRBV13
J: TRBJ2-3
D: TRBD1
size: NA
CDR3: CASSETGSSTVTQYF
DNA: TGTGCCAGCAGTGAGACAGGGTCTAGCACAGTTACGCAGTATTTT

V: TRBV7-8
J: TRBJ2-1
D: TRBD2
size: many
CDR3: CASSLVSSSGRGNEQFF
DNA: TGTGCCAGCAGCTTAGTTTCCTCTAGCGGGAGGGGCAATGAGCAGTTCTTC

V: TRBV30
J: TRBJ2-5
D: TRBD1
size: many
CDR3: CAWSTYGTGGFVTQYF
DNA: TGTGCCTGGAGTACTTATGGGACAGGCGGCTTTGTGACCCAGTACTTC

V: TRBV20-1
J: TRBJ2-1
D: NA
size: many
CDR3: CSARDSPSSYNEQFF
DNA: TGCAGTGCTAGAGATAGTCCTAGTAGCTACAATGAGCAGTTCTTC

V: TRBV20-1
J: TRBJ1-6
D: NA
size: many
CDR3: CSARSGSYNSPLHF
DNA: TGCAGTGCTAGATCGGGGTCCTATAATTCACCCCTCCACTTT

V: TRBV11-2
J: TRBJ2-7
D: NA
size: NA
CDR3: CASSLSGMSSYEQYF
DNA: TGTGCCAGCAGCTTATCAGGCATGAGCTCCTACGAGCAGTACTTC

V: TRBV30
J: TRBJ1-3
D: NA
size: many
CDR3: CAWSRGNTIYF
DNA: TGTGCCTGGAGTAGAGGAAACACCATATATTTT

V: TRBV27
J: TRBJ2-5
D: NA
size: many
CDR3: CASSSTFGSVQGAQYF
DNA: TGTGCCAGCAGTTCAACCTTTGGATCCGTGCAAGGGGCCCAGTACTTC

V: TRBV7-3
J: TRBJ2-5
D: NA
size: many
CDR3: CASSQGTEKDF
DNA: TGTGCCAGCAGCCAGGGGACCGAGAAGGACTTC